A single sample is the source of the 5 T cell receptor beta chains below, sequenced in a study of cytotoxic CD8 clonotypes in ibrutinib-treated CLL. Sequenced by immunoSEQ multiplex PCR; TCRdb stores in-frame clones only, minus some. The repertoire holds some 130,000 clones, with approximately 85% as singletons. The sample was PBMCs, taken after 24 months of ibrutinib treatment. The receptors derive from a human donor with chronic lymphocytic leukemia.

V is TRBV27 and J is TRBJ2-1; 8 bases align to TRBD2. The germline V gene encodes CDR1 MNHEY and CDR2 SMNVEV (reference sequence). The CDR3 sequence is 14 residues long. J lost 6 bases, V lost 8 bases, and 9 bases had no gene match. The CDR3 loop reads CASGLAGRVNEQFF. For the CDR3, the DNA is TGTGCCAGCGGCTTAGCGGGGAGAGTCAATGAGCAGTTCTTC.

The rearrangement uses TRBV9 and TRBJ2-2, with 8 positions matching TRBD1. The V segment lost 0 bases and the J segment 3 bases; nucleotides outside the gene matches: 7. CDR1 is SGDLS and CDR2 is YYNGEE in the germline V gene. The CDR3 spans 17 residues. This CDR3 reads CASSVGDRKYDTGELFF. In DNA form, the CDR3 reads TGTGCCAGCAGCGTAGGGGACAGGAAGTACGACACCGGGGAGCTGTTTTTT.

The V gene is TRBV6-6, the J gene TRBJ2-3, with D uncertain. CDR3 length: 14 amino acids. The V end lost 5 bases, the J end lost 2 bases, and 11 bases lay between the germline ends. In germline, CDR1 is MNHNY, CDR2 SVGAGI (reference sequence). CDR3 sequence (DNA): TGTGCCAGCAGTCCGAATCGGGCCACAGATACGCAGTATTTT. It specifies CASSPNRATDTQYF.

This rearrangement joins TRBV11-2 to TRBJ1-3, with 7 bases aligning to TRBD1. The germline V gene encodes CDR1 SGHAT and CDR2 FQNNGV. With 7 bases clipped from V and 0 bases from J, the junction kept 15 bases outside the gene matches. The CDR3 consists of 18 residues. DNA for the CDR3: TGTGCCAGCAACGTTATTGGGCAGGGGGGGATCTCTGGAAACACCATATATTTT. Protein: CASNVIGQGGISGNTIYF.

The genes are TRBV5-4 and TRBJ2-5, with no clear D. V lost 0 bases, J lost 3 bases, and 12 bases lay in between. The CDR3 spans 15 residues. The V gene's germline CDR1 is SGHNT and CDR2 YYREEE (reference sequence). In DNA, the CDR3 is TGTGCCAGCAGCTTGGGGAGCGCCACAAAAGAGACCCAGTACTTC. Protein product: CASSLGSATKETQYF. Supplemented by reference TRBV5-4 and TRBJ2-5, the full variable domain reads ETGVTQSPTHLIKTRGQQVTLRCSSQSGHNTVSWYQQALGQGPQFIFQYYREEENGRGNFPPRFSGLQFPNYSSELNVNALELDDSALYLCASSLGSATKETQYFGPGTRLLVL.